What follows describes a single T cell receptor beta chain. Its antigen is as yet unknown. Trimming took off 1 base at V and 0 bases at J, with 13 bases between the two ends. Germline lookup yields CDR1 MGHRA and CDR2 YSYEKL. This CDR3 contains 16 residues. The PCR employed 60 Vbeta primers together with 13 Jbeta primers. Clones were sequenced by immunoSEQ multiplex PCR, and TCRdb holds only the in-frame ones, with some missing. This repertoire shows around 200,000 clones, 82% found once; its top ten account for roughly 2.5%. This sample is part of a study of cytomegalovirus exposure and HLA in healthy donors. Study-wide points: There were reportedly fewer N-insertions in an Asian-associated ancestry cluster than the roughly 680-donor mean, in a later analysis.

This cohort consisted of healthy bone marrow donors. Donors were ostensibly healthy at sampling, although undocumented immune exposures were probable. Sequenced material: PBMCs. The rearrangement joins TRBV4-1 to TRBJ2-7; TRBD1 might be the D (6 bases). This TCR derives from a woman aged 40 to 49 in good health and CMV-seronegative. The DNA of the CDR3 is TGCGCCAGCAGCCAAGGGAGTACAGGGTTCTCCTACGAGCAGTACTTC. Translation gives CASSQGSTGFSYEQYF.